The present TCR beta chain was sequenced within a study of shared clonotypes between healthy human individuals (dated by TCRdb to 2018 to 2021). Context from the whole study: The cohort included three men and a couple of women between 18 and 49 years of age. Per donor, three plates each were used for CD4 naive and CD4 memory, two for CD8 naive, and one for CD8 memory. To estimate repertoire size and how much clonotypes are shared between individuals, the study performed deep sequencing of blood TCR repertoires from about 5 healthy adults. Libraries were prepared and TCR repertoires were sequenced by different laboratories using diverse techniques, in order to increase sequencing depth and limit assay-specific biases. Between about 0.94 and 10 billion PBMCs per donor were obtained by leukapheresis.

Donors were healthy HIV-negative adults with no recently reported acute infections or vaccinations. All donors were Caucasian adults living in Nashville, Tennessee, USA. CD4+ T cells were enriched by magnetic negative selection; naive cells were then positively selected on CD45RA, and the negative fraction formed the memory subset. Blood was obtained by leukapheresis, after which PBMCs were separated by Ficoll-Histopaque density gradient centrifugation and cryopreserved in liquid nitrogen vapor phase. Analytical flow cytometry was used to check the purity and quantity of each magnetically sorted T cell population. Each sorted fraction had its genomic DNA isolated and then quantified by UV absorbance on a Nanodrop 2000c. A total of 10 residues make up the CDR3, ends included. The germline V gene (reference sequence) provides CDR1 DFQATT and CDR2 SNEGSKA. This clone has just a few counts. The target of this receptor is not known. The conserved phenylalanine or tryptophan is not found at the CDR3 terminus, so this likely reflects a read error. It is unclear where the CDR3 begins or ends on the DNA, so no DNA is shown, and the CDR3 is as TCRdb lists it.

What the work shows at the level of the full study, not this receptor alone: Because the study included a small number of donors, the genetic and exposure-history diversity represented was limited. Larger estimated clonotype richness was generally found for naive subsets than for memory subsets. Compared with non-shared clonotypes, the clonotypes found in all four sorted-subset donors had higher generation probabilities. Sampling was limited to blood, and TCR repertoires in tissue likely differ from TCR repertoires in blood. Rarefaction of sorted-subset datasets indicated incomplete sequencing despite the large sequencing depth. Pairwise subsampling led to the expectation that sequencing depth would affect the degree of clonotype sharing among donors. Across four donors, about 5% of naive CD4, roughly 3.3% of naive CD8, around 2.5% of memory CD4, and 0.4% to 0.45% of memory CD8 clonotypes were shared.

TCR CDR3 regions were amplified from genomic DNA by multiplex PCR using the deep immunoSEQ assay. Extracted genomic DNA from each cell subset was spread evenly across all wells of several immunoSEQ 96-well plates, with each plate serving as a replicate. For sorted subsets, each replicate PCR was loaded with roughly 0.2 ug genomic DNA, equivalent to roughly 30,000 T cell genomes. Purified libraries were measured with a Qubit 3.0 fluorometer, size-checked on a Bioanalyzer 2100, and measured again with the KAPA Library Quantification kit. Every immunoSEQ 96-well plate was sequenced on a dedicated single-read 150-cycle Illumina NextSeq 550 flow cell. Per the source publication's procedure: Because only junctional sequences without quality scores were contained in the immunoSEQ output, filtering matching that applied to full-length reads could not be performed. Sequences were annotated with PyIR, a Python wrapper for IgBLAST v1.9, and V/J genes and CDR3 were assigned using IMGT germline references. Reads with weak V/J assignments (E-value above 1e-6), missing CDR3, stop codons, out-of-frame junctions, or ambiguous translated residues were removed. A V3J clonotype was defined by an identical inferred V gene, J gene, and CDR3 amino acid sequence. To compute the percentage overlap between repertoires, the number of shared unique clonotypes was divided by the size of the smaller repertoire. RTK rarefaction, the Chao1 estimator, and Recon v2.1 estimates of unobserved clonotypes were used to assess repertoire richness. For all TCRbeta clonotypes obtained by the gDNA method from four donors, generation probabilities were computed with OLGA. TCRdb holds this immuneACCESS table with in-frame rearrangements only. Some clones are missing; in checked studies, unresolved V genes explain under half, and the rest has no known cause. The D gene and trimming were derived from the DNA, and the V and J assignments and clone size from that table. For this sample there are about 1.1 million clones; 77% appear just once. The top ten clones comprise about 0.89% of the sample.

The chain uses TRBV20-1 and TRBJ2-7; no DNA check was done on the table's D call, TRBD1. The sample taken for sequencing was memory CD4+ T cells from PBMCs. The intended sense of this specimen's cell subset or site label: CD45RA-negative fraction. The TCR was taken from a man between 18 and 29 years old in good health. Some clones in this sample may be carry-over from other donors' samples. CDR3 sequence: CSVSDREQPL.